These T cell receptor beta chains were read from a single sample in a study of T cell changes during pregnancy in multiple sclerosis. Sequenced by immunoSEQ multiplex PCR; TCRdb stores in-frame clones only, minus some. This table has about 55,000 clones, under 95% appearing once. This material consisted of CD8+ T cells from peripheral blood mononuclear cells, taken in the third trimester of pregnancy. The receptors were sampled from a female donor with multiple sclerosis, enrolled in a pregnancy study. CDR3s include the opening cysteine and the closing phenylalanine or tryptophan. The order of the fields is J gene, D gene, V gene, clone size, CDR3 DNA, CDR3 protein. A D gene is named only where the DNA matches it firmly. Clone size, where shown, is once, few, many, or a class for clones that have expanded.

TRBJ1-1,.,TRBV27,.,TGTGCCAGCAGTTTGCAGGGTTTCAACACTGAAGCTTTCTTT,CASSLQGFNTEAFF
TRBJ2-7,TRBD2,TRBV10-3,.,TGTGCCATCGGAAATAGCGGGAGGGTCTACGAGCAGTACTTC,CAIGNSGRVYEQYF
TRBJ2-7,.,TRBV11-2,.,TGTGCCAGCAGCTCCTTTTCCGGGACCTACGAGCAGTACTTC,CASSSFSGTYEQYF
TRBJ2-1,.,TRBV13,.,TGTGCCAGCAGCTCCTTCGGACAGGGGGGTTTAACTAGCGGGGTCTACAATGAGCAGTTCTTC,CASSSFGQGGLTSGVYNEQFF
TRBJ2-7,TRBD1,TRBV5-1,.,TGCGCCAGCAGCTTGGGACAGGGGGGCTACGAGCAGTACTTC,CASSLGQGGYEQYF
TRBJ2-2,.,TRBV6-5,.,TGTGCCAGCTTCAGTCTGAACACCGGGGAGCTGTTTTTT,CASFSLNTGELFF
TRBJ2-7,.,TRBV29-1,.,TGCAGCGTTGCTGTGAGCTCCTACGAGCAGTACTTC,CSVAVSSYEQYF
TRBJ2-7,TRBD2,TRBV10-3,.,TGTGCCATCAGTGAGTCTCTAGCGGGGGCTCCCGAGCAGTACTTC,CAISESLAGAPEQYF
TRBJ2-7,TRBD1,TRBV5-8,.,TGTGCCAGCAGCCTTAGACAGGGGCCTAGCTCCTACGAGCAGTACTTC,CASSLRQGPSSYEQYF
TRBJ2-1,TRBD2,TRBV6-4,once,TGTGCCAGCAGTAAGACTAGCGGAGATTACAATGAGCAGTTCTTC,CASSKTSGDYNEQFF
TRBJ2-2,.,TRBV14,.,TGTGCCAGCAGCCAAGTTCGTGCTACCTACACCGGGGAGCTGTTTTTT,CASSQVRATYTGELFF
TRBJ2-1,TRBD1,TRBV13,once,TGTGCCAGCAGCTCCGGGACAGGGGGCTTCAATGAGCAGTTCTTC,CASSSGTGGFNEQFF
TRBJ2-7,.,TRBV4-3,.,TGCGCCAGCAGCCAAGATCTGGGGGGGGCCTACTACGAGCAGTACTTC,CASSQDLGGAYYEQYF
TRBJ2-4,TRBD1,TRBV27,once,TGTGCCAGCAGTCCCGGACAGGGAAACATTCAGTACTTC,CASSPGQGNIQYF
TRBJ1-4,.,TRBV5-1,.,TGCGCCAGCAGCTTGGCCGGTACTAATGAAAAACTGTTTTTT,CASSLAGTNEKLFF
TRBJ2-1,TRBD2,TRBV13,.,TGTGCCAGCAGCGGGACTAGCAGTTACAATGAGCAGTTCTTC,CASSGTSSYNEQFF
TRBJ1-2,.,TRBV6-5,.,TGTGCCAGCAGCCCCGGGGGGTACGGCTACACCTTC,CASSPGGYGYTF
TRBJ1-1,.,TRBV6-5,.,TGTGCCAGCAGTTACTCTAGCGGGGGCAAGAACACTGAAGCTTTCTTT,CASSYSSGGKNTEAFF
TRBJ1-1,.,TRBV10-3,.,TGTGCCATCAGTGAGTCACTACCTGAAGCTTTCTTT,CAISESLPEAFF
TRBJ2-5,.,TRBV7-2,.,TGTGCCAGCAGCTTACCCCCCTCAGGGTCCCAAGAGACCCAGTACTTC,CASSLPPSGSQETQYF
TRBJ1-5,.,TRBV27,.,TGTGCCAGCAGTTTAGGCGGGGCTAGCAATCAGCCCCAGCATTTT,CASSLGGASNQPQHF
TRBJ2-5,.,TRBV11-2,.,TGTGCCAGCAGCTCCCAAGGGCAGGGATTTCAAGAGACCCAGTACTTC,CASSSQGQGFQETQYF
TRBJ2-7,.,TRBV5-4,.,TGTGCCAGCAGCTTATGGGGTATCGGGGACTACGAGCAGTACTTC,CASSLWGIGDYEQYF
TRBJ2-1,TRBD2,TRBV27,.,TGTGCCAGCAGTCCTGGGGGGGGACTAGCGGGGAATGAGCAGTTCTTC,CASSPGGGLAGNEQFF
TRBJ2-1,TRBD2,TRBV10-3,.,TGTGCCATCAGAGCGGGAGGGTTGACCTACAATGAGCAGTTCTTC,CAIRAGGLTYNEQFF
TRBJ2-7,.,TRBV14,.,TGTGCCAGCAGCCAAATCCTACAGGGTGGTCACGAGCAGTACTTC,CASSQILQGGHEQYF
TRBJ1-5,.,TRBV5-8,.,TGTGCCAGCAGCCTAATTGGGACACTTAGCAATCAGCCCCAGCATTTT,CASSLIGTLSNQPQHF
TRBJ2-7,.,TRBV10-3,.,TGTGCCATCAGTGAGTCGTCGGGAGTCAGGATTTACGAGCAGTACTTC,CAISESSGVRIYEQYF
TRBJ2-7,TRBD1,TRBV6-6,.,TGTGCCAGCAGTCCGGGACAGCGCCCGGAGCAGTACTTC,CASSPGQRPEQYF
TRBJ2-7,.,TRBV7-9,.,TGTGCCAGCAGCTTAGACCCGGTCTACGAGCAGTACTTC,CASSLDPVYEQYF
TRBJ2-3,TRBD2,TRBV4-1,.,TGCGCCAGCGCCTGGACTAGCGGGAGCACAGATACGCAGTATTTT,CASAWTSGSTDTQYF
TRBJ1-5,TRBD1,TRBV4-3,.,TGCGCCAGCAGCCAGGGACAGGGGATTCAGCCCCAGCATTTT,CASSQGQGIQPQHF
TRBJ1-5,.,TRBV6-1,.,TGTGCCAGCAGTGAAAGGGGTTTTCAGCCCCAGCATTTT,CASSERGFQPQHF
TRBJ2-1,TRBD2,TRBV28,once,TGTGCCAGCCGGACTAGAACGGAGAAAGAGCAGTTCTTC,CASRTRTEKEQFF
TRBJ1-4,TRBD1,TRBV4-1,.,TGCGCCAGCAGCCACCAGGGGGGTGAAGAAAAACTGTTTTTT,CASSHQGGEEKLFF
TRBJ1-2,TRBD1,TRBV2,.,TGTGCCAGCAGTTCCATAGGACAGGGGGACTATGGCTACACCTTC,CASSSIGQGDYGYTF
TRBJ1-1,.,TRBV9,.,TGTGCCAGCAGCGTAGGTCAGTTCACAAGCGCCACTGAAGCTTTCTTT,CASSVGQFTSATEAFF
TRBJ2-1,TRBD2,TRBV14,once,TGTGCCAGCAGCTATGAGACTAGCGGAGGATACAATGAGCAGTTCTTC,CASSYETSGGYNEQFF
TRBJ1-5,TRBD1,TRBV5-8,.,TGTGCCAGCAGCCCCCGGGACAGGGGGCTGTTGGGCAATCAGCCCCAGCATTTT,CASSPRDRGLLGNQPQHF
TRBJ1-2,.,TRBV9,.,TGTGCCAGCAGCGTAGCTGGAGGGCCCCAGGATGGCTACACCTTC,CASSVAGGPQDGYTF
TRBJ2-5,TRBD2,TRBV7-2,.,TGTGCCAGCAGCGCCCCCCTAGCGGGAGGCAACCAAGAGACCCAGTACTTC,CASSAPLAGGNQETQYF
TRBJ1-2,TRBD1,TRBV28,.,TGTGCCAGCGGCGACAGGGGGCTGTGGGGCTACACCTTC,CASGDRGLWGYTF
TRBJ1-2,.,TRBV13,.,TGTGCCAGCAGCCTTGGGGGGATTTTAGGCTACACCTTC,CASSLGGILGYTF